This T cell receptor beta chain was recovered during a study of blood T cell repertoires in COVID-19. Turning to the study itself: In each case, the material was cDNA or gDNA derived from T cells, B-cell-depleted T cells, or PBMCs.

Germline V gives CDR1 LGHDT, CDR2 YNNKEL (reference sequence). V lost 0 bases to trimming and J lost 4 bases; unmatched junction nucleotides: 3. CDR3 length: 14 residues. Authors' analysis steps: Reference gene primer amplification gave estimated nucleated cell counts. Sequenced by immunoSEQ multiplex PCR; TCRdb stores in-frame clones only, minus some. For V, J and clone size, that table is used; D and trimming come from the DNA. This sample carries hundreds of thousands of clones, roughly 88% of them seen once, and the ten largest clones take 10% to 15%. Recruited during active infection, patients (from Seattle) were subsequently followed longitudinally.

The receptor was derived from a woman in her forties or fifties with COVID-19, enrolled during active disease. The sequencing input was peripheral blood. V and J are TRBV3-1 (or the pseudogene TRBV3-2) and TRBJ2-7, with 7 bases identical to TRBD1. The DNA of the CDR3 is TGTGCCAGCAGCCAAGAACACAGGGGTTACGAGCAGTACTTC. Translated, it gives CASSQEHRGYEQYF.